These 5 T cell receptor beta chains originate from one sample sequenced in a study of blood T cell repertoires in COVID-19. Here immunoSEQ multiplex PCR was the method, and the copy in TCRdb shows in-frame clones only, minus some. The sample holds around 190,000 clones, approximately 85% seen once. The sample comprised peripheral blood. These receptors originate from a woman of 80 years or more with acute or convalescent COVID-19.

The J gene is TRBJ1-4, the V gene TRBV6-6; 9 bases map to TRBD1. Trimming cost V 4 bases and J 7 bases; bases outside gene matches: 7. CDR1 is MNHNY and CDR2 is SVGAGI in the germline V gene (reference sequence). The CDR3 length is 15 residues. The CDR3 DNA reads TGTGCCAGCAGTTTCCCGGGACAGGGAGTTGAAAAACTGTTTTTT. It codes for CASSFPGQGVEKLFF.

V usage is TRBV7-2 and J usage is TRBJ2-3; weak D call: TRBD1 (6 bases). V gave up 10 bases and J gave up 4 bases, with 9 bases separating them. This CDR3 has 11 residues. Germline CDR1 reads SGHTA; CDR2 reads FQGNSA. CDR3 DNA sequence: TGTGCCACCTCAGGGGCAGATACGCAGTATTTT. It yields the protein CATSGADTQYF.

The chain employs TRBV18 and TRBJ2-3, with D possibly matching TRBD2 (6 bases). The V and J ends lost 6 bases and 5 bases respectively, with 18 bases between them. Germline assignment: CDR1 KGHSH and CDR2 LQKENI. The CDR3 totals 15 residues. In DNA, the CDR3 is TGTGCCAGCTCCTTCGCGGGATCTTCGGGAGATACGCAGTATTTT. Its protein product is CASSFAGSSGDTQYF.

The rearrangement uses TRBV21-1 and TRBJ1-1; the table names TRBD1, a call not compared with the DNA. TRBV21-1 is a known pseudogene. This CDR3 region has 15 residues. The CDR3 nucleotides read TGTGCCAGCCATTGGGACAGGGGTAGCGACACTGAAGCTTTCTTT. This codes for CASHWDRGSDTEAFF.

CDR3 DNA: TGTGCCAGCAGTTACCGGAACAGCGGGAGCGCCTACGAGCAGTACTTC. Translating gives CASSYRNSGSAYEQYF. V is TRBV6-5 and J is TRBJ2-7; 8 bases match TRBD2. The V gene's germline CDR1 is MNHEY and CDR2 SVGAGI. This CDR3 is 16 amino acids long. The V segment lost 2 bases and the J segment 2 bases; nucleotides outside the gene matches: 8.